The TCR beta chain described here comes from a study of blood T cell repertoires in COVID-19. In the study overall: The origin of the acute and convalescent COVID-19 samples was the United States, Italy and Spain. T cells, B-cell-depleted T cells, or PBMCs provided the cDNA or gDNA that served as material.

Authors' processing steps: Estimated nucleated cell counts came from reference gene primer amplification. The assay was immunoSEQ multiplex PCR, and TCRdb's table has in-frame clones only and misses some. V and J calls plus clone size are reproduced from that table; the DNA served to infer D and trimming. This table has 200,000 to 250,000 clones, roughly 85% appearing once. The Seattle site enrolled patients during active infection and followed them longitudinally. Material: peripheral blood. The sequence was obtained from a man in his forties or fifties with COVID-19, enrolled during active disease.

The CDR3, as DNA: TGTGCCAGCAGCCATATAATGAGTTACAATGAGCAGTTCTTC. Amino acid sequence: CASSHIMSYNEQFF. V and J are TRBV14 and TRBJ2-1; the D is unclear. The CDR3 is made up of 14 amino acids. The V gene lost 3 bases and the J gene lost 4 bases, with 10 bases spanning the gap. The germline V gene encodes CDR1 SGHDN and CDR2 FVKESK.